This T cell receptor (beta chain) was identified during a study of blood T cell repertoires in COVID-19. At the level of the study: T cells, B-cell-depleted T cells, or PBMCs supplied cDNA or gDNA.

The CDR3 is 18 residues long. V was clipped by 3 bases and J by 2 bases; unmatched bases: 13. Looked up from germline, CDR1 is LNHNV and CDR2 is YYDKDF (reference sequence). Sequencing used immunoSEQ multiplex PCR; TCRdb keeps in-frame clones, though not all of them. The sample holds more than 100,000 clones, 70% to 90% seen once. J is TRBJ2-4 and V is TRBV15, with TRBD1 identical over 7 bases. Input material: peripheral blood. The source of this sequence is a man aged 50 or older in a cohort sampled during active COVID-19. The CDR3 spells CATSRTLRQGGTKNIQYF. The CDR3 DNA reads TGTGCCACCAGCAGGACCCTAAGACAGGGCGGAACCAAAAACATTCAGTACTTC.